This paragraph covers one T cell receptor (beta chain) sequence. Per the authors' pipeline: Cell counts per sample came from amplifying reference gene primers. Only in-frame clones appear in the TCRdb table, and some are missing; sequencing was by immunoSEQ multiplex PCR. The V and J calls and clone size are taken from that table; D and trimming were inferred from the DNA. This sample has just under 20,000 clones; roughly 81% occur once, and the top ten carry about a third. This CDR3 has 14 residues. V dropped 3 bases and J dropped 6 bases, with 11 bases sitting between them. Per the germline V gene, CDR1 is MNHEY and CDR2 is SVGEGT. The data originate from a study of blood T cell repertoires in COVID-19. Study-wide context: Both acute and convalescent COVID-19 samples were obtained from the United States, Italy and Spain. PBMCs, B-cell-depleted T cells, or T cells were the source of the cDNA or gDNA that made up the material.

The chain is built from TRBV6-2 or TRBV6-3 and TRBJ1-4; possible D gene TRBD1, 5 bases. Sequencing was carried out using peripheral blood. This TCR was recovered from a human donor with active COVID-19. The donor label of this sample is uncertain. CDR3 nucleotide sequence: TGTGCCAGCAGTTATGAAGACAGTCATGAAAAACTGTTTTTT. As protein: CASSYEDSHEKLFF.